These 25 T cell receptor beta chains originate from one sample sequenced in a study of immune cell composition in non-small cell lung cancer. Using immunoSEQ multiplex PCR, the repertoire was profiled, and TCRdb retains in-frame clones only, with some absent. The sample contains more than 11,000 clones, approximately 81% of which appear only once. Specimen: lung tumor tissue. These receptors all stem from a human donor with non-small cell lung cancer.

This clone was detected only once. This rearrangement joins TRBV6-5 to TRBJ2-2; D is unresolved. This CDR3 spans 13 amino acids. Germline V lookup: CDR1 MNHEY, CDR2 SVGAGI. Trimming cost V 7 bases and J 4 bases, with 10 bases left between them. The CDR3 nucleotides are TGTGCCAGCATGGGCCCTGGCACCGGGGAGCTGTTTTTT. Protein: CASMGPGTGELFF.

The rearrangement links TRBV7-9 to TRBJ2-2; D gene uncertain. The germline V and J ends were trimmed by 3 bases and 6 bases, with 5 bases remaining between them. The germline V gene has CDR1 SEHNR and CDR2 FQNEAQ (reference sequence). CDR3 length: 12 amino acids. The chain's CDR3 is CASSLKAGELFF. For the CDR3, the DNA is TGTGCCAGCAGCTTGAAGGCCGGGGAGCTGTTTTTT.

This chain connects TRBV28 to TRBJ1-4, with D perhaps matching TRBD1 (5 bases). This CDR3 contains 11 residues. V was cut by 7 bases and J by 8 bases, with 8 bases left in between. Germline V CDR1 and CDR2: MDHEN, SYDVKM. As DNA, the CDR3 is TGTGCCAGCAAGGGGCGAGAAAAACTGTTTTTT. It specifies CASKGREKLFF. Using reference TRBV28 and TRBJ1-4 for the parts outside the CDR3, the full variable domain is DVKVTQSSRYLVKRTGEKVFLECVQDMDHENMFWYRQDPGLGLRLIYFSYDVKMKEKGDIPEGYSVSREKKERFSLILESASTNQTSMYLCASKGREKLFFGSGTQLSVL.

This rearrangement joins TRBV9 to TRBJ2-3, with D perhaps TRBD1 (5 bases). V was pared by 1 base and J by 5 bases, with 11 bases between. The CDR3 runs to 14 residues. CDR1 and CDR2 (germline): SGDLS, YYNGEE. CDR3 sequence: CASSVNAGLDTQYF. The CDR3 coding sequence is TGTGCCAGCAGCGTAAACGCAGGGTTAGATACGCAGTATTTT.

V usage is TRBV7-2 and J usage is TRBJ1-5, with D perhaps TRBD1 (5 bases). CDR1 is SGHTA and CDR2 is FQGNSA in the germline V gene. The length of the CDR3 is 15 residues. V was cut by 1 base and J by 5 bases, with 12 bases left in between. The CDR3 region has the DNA TGTGCCAGCAGCTTAGAGGGGTCCGTGGATCAGCCCCAGCATTTT. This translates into CASSLEGSVDQPQHF.

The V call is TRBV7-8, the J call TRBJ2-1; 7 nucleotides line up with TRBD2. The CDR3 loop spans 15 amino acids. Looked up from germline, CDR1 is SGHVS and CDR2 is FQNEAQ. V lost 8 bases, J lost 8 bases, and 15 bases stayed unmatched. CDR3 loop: CASWPQRDPPDEQFF. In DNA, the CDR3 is TGTGCCAGCTGGCCCCAGCGGGACCCACCAGATGAGCAGTTCTTC.

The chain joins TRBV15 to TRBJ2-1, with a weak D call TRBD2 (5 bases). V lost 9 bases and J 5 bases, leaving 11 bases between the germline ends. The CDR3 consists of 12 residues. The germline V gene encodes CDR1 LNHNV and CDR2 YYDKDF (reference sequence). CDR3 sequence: CATSLRDNEQFF. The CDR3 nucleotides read TGTGCCACTTCCCTGAGGGACAATGAGCAGTTCTTC.

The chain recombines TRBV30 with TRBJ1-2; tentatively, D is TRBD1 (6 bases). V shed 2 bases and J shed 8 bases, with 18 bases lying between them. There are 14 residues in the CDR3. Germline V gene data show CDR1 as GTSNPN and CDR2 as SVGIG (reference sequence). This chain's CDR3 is CAWSISVGAGGYTF. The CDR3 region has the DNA TGTGCCTGGAGTATCTCGGTGGGGGCTGGCGGCTACACCTTC.

CDR3 in DNA: TGTGCCAGCAGCCCCGGGGGAGCGGGGTCGATCGGGGAGCTGTTTTTT. Translation gives CASSPGGAGSIGELFF. The rearrangement links TRBV7-3 to TRBJ2-2; 7 bases align to TRBD2. Germline CDR1 is SGHTA and CDR2 is FQGTGA. V shed 5 bases and J 7 bases; nucleotides not matched to a gene: 13. The CDR3 is 16 residues long.

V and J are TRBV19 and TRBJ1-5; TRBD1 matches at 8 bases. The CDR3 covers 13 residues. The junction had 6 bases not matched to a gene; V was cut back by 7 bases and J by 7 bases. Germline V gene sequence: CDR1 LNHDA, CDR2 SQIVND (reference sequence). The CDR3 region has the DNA TGTGCCAGTAACGGACAGGGCGGGCAGCCCCAGCATTTT. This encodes CASNGQGGQPQHF.

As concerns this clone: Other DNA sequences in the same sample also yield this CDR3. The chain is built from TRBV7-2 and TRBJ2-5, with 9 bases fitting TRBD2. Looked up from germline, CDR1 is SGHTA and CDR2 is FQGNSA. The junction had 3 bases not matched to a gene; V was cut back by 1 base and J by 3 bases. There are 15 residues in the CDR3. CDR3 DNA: TGTGCCAGCAGCTTAGTAGCGGGAGTGGAAGAGACCCAGTACTTC. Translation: CASSLVAGVEETQYF.

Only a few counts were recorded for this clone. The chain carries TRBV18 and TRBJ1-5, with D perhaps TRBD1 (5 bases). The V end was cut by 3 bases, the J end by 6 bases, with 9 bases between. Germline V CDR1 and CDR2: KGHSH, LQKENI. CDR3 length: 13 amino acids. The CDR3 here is CASSPWDGQPQHF. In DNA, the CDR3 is TGTGCCAGCTCACCCTGGGACGGTCAGCCCCAGCATTTT.

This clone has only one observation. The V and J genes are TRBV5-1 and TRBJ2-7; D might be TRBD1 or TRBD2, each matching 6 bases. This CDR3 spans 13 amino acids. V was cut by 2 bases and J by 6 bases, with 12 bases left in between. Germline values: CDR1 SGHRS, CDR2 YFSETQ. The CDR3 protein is CASSLWGAGEQYF. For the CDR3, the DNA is TGCGCCAGCAGCTTATGGGGGGCGGGCGAGCAGTACTTC.

The CDR3 DNA reads TGTGCCAGCAGCTTAAGTCGGGCACCCCACAATGAGCAGTTCTTC. Translation: CASSLSRAPHNEQFF. The rearrangement joins TRBV7-9 to TRBJ2-1, with D hard to call. There are 15 residues in the CDR3. The ends were cut back, 2 bases at V and 5 bases at J, with 13 bases in the middle. Germline CDR1 is SEHNR and CDR2 is FQNEAQ (reference sequence).

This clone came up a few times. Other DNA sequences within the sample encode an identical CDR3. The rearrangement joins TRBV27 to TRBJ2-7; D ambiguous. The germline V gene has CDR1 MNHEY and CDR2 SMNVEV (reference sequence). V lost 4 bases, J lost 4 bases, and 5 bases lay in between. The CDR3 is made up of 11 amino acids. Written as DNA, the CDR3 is TGTGCCAGCAGTTCAACTTACGAGCAGTACTTC. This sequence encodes CASSSTYEQYF.

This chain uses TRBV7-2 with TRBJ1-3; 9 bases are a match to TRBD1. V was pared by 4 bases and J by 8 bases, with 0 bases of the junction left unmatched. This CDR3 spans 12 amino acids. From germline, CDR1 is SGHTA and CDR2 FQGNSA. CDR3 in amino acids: CASSWDRDTIYF. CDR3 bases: TGTGCCAGCAGCTGGGACAGGGACACCATATATTTT.

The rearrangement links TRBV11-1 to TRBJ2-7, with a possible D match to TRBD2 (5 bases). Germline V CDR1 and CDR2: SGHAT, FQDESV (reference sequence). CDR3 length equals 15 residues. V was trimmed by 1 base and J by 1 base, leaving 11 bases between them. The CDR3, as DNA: TGTGCCAGCAGCTTAGTCCCTAGCTCGTCCTACGAGCAGTACTTC. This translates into CASSLVPSSSYEQYF.

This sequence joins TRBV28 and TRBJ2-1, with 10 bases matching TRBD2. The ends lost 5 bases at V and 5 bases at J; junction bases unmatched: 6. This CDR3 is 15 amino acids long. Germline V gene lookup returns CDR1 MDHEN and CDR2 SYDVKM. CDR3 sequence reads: CASSPRLAGDNEQFF. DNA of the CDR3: TGTGCCAGCAGTCCCCGACTAGCGGGCGACAATGAGCAGTTCTTC.

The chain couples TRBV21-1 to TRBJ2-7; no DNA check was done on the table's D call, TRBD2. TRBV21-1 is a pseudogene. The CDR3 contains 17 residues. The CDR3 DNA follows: TGTGCCAGCAGCAACGGGGGACTAGCGGGAGAAGACTACGAGCAGTACTTC. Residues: CASSNGGLAGEDYEQYF.

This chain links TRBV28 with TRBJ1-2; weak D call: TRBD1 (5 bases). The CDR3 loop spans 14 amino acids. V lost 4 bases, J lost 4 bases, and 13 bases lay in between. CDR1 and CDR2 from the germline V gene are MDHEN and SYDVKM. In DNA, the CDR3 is TGTGCCAGCAGTTCGGGACGGTTGGGCTATGGCTACACCTTC. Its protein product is CASSSGRLGYGYTF.

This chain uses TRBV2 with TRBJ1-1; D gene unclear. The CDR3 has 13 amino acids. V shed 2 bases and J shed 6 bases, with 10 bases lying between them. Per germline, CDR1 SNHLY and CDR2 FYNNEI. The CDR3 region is CASSEHGDAEAFF. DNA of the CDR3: TGTGCCAGCAGTGAACACGGTGACGCTGAAGCTTTCTTT.

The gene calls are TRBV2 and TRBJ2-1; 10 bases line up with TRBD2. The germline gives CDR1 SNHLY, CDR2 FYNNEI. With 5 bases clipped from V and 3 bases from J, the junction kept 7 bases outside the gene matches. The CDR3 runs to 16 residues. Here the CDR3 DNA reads TGTGCCAGCAGTACCAGCGGGAGGGCCGACTACAATGAGCAGTTCTTC. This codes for CASSTSGRADYNEQFF.

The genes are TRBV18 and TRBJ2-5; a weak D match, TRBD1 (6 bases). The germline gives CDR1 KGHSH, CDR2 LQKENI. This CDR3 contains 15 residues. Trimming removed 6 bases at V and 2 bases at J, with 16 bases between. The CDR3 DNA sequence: TGTGCCAGCTCCCCGGGACACGGATCACAAGAGACCCAGTACTTC. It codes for CASSPGHGSQETQYF.

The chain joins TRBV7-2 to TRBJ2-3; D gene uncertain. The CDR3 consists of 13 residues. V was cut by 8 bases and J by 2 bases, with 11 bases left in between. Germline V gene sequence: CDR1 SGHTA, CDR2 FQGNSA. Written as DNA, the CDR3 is TGTGCCAGCGCCATGGGTAACACAGATACGCAGTATTTT. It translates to CASAMGNTDTQYF.

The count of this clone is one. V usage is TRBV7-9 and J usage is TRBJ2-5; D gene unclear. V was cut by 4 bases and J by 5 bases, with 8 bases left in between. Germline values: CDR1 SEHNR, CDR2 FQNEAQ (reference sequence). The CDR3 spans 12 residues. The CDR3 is CASSYGWETQYF. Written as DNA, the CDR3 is TGTGCCAGCAGCTACGGGTGGGAGACCCAGTACTTC.